This TCR beta chain was recovered during a study of STAT5B mutations in CD4+ large granular lymphocyte leukemia. For this clone: Its cognate antigen is unknown.

CDR1 and CDR2 from the germline V gene are SGDLS and YYNGEE. The CDR3 runs to 13 residues. Trimming cost V 6 bases and J 5 bases; bases outside gene matches: 3. Sequencing was at survey level. Clones were read by immunoSEQ multiplex PCR, and TCRdb kept only the in-frame ones, dropping some. The sample has 30,000 to 40,000 clones; roughly 87% are singletons. Whole-study results and caveats: Top patient clones used TRBV06 genes more often: 8/27 versus 2/35 in controls.

The specimen sequenced was CD4+ T cells from blood buffy coats. This chain links TRBV9 with TRBJ2-1; 9 positions match TRBD2. The source of this sequence is a human donor in good health. The CDR3 bases are TGTGCCAGCACGCGGGAGGGCGACAATGAGCAGTTCTTC. Protein product: CASTREGDNEQFF.